This T cell receptor (beta chain) stems from a study of T cells in Graves' hyperthyroidism and ophthalmopathy. This clonotype was detected only a few times. Antigen specificity is unknown. The CDR3 regions of TCR beta were amplified from RNA transcripts. First-round RT-PCR targeting the TCR CDR3 was performed with the HTBI primer set. Each CDR3 protein gets one entry after TCRdb re-called the multiplex PCR reads with MiXCR. The table records 250,000 or so distinct CDR3 sequences, 13% to 15% of them present only once. V was pared by 4 bases and J by 0 bases, with 15 bases between. This CDR3 region has 16 residues. Per germline, CDR1 LNHDA and CDR2 SQIVND (reference sequence). Findings of the study overall: The model forecast ophthalmopathy, anticipating it by a median around 6.9 months before onset.

The specimen sequenced was blood. The receptor was isolated from a woman between 45 and 60 years old with Graves' hyperthyroidism that later progressed to Graves' ophthalmopathy. This rearrangement joins TRBV19 to TRBJ1-2, with a possible D match to TRBD1 (5 bases). CDR3 loop: CASSSGDDRTNYGYTF. CDR3 DNA sequence: TGTGCCAGTAGTAGCGGGGACGACAGAACTAACTATGGCTACACCTTC. Using reference TRBV19 and TRBJ1-2 for the parts outside the CDR3, the full variable domain is DGGITQSPKYLFRKEGQNVTLSCEQNLNHDAMYWYRQDPGQGLRLIYYSQIVNDFQKGDIAEGYSVSREKKESFPLTVTSAQKNPTAFYLCASSSGDDRTNYGYTFGSGTRLTVV.